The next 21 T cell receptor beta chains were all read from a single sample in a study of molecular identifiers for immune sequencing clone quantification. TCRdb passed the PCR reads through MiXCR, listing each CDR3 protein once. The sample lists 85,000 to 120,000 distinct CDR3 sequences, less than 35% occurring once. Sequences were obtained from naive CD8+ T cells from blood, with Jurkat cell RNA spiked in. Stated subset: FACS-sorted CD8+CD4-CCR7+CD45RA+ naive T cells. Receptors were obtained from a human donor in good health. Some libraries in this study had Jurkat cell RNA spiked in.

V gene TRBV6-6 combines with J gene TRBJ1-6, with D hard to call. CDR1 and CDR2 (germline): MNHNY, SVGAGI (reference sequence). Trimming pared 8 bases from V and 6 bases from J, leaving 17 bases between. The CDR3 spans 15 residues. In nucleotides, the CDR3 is TGTGCCAGCTCGACGCTGATGGGATTTAATTCACCCCTCCACTTT. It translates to CASSTLMGFNSPLHF.

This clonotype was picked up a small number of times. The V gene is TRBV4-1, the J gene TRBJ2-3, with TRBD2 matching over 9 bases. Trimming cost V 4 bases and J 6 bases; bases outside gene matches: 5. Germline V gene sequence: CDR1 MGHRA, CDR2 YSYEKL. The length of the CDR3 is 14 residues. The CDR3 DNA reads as TGCGCCAGCAGCCCCAGACTAGCGGTCGATACGCAGTATTTT. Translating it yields CASSPRLAVDTQYF.

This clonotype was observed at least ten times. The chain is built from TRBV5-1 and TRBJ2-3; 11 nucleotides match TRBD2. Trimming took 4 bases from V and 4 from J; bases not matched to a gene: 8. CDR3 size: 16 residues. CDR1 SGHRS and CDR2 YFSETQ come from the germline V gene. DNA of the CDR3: TGCGCCAGCAGCCCAACTAGCGGGAGAATCCCAGATACGCAGTATTTT. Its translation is CASSPTSGRIPDTQYF.

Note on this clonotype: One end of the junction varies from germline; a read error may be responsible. The CDR3 sequence: CASSYSTGQGYTDTLYF. The CDR3 nucleotides are TGTGCCAGCAGTTACTCTACGGGACAAGGATACACAGATACGCTGTATTTT. V and J are TRBV6-2 or TRBV6-3 and TRBJ2-3; a weak D match, TRBD1 (6 bases). This CDR3 has 17 amino acids. Germline values: CDR1 MNHEY, CDR2 SVGEGT.

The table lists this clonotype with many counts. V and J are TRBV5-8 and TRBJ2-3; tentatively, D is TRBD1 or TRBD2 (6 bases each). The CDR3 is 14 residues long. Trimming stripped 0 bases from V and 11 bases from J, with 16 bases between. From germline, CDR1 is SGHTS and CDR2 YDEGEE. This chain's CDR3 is CASSLEVTGGVQYF. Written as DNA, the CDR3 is TGTGCCAGCAGCTTGGAGGTTACCGGGGGCGTGCAGTATTTT.

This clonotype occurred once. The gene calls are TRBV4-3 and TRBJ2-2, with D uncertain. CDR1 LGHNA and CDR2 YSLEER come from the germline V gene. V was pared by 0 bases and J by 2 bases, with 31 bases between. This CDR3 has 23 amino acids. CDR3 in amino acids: CASSQDVPLPKPEPQENTGELFF. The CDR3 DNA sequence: TGCGCCAGCAGCCAAGATGTTCCCCTCCCTAAGCCGGAGCCGCAGGAAAACACCGGGGAGCTGTTTTTT.

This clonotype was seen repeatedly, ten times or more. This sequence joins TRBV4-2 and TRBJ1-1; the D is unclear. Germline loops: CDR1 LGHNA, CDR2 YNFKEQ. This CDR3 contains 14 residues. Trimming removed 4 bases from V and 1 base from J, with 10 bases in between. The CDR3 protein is CASSPGGSNTEAFF. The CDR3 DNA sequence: TGTGCCAGCAGCCCTGGAGGGTCGAACACTGAAGCTTTCTTT.

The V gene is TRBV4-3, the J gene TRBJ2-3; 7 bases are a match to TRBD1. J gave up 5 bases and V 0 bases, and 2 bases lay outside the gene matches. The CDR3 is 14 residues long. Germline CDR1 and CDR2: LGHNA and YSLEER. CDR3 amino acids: CASSQDSGGDTQYF. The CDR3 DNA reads TGCGCCAGCAGCCAAGATTCAGGGGGAGATACGCAGTATTTT.

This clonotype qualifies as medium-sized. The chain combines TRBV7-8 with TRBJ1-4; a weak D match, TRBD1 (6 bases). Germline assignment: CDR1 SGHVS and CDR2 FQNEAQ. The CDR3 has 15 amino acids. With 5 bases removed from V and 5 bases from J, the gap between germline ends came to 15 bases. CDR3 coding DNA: TGTGCCAGCAGCCTGACCAACAGGGACAATGAAAAACTGTTTTTT. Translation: CASSLTNRDNEKLFF.

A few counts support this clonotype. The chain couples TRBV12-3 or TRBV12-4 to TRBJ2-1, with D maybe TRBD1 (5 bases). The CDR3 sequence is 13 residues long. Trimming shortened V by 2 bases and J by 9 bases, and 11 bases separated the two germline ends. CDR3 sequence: CASSLLGAGEQFF. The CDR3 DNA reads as TGTGCCAGCAGTTTATTAGGGGCCGGTGAGCAGTTCTTC.

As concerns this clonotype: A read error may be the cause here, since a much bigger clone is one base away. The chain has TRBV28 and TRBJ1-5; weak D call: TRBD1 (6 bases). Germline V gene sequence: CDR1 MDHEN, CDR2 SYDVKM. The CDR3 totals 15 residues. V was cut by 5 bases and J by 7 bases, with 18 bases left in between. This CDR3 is CASSIIAGRGQPQHF. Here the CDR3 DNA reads TGTGCCAGCAGTATTATAGCAGGGAGGGGGCAGCCCCAGCATTTT.

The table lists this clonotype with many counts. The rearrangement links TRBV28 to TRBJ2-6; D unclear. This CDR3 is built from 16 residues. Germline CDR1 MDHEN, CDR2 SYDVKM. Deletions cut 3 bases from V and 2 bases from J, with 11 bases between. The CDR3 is CASSLRRLPGANVLTF. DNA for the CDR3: TGTGCCAGCAGTTTGCGCCGTTTACCTGGGGCCAACGTCCTGACTTTC.

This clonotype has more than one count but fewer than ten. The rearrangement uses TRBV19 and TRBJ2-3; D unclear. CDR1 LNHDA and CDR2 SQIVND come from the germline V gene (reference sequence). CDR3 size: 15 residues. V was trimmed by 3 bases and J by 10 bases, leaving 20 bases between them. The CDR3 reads CASSIYFSTQRAQYF. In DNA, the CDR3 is TGTGCCAGTAGTATTTACTTTAGCACACAAAGGGCGCAGTATTTT.

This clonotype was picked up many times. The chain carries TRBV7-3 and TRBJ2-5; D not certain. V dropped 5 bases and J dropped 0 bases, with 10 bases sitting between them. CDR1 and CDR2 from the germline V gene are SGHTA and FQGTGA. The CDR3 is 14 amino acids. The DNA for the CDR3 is TGTGCCAGCAGCCCCCGGGCCAACCAAGAGACCCAGTACTTC. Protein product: CASSPRANQETQYF.

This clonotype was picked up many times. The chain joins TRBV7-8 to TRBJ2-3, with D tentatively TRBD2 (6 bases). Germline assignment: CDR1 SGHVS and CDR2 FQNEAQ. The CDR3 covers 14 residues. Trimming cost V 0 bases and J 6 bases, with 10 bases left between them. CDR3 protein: CASSLAGSGDTQYF. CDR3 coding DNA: TGTGCCAGCAGCTTAGCGGGAAGCGGGGATACGCAGTATTTT. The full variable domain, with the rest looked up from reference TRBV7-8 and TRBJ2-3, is GAGVSQSPRYKVAKRGQDVALRCDPISGHVSLFWYQQALGQGPEFLTYFQNEAQLDKSGLPSDRFFAERPEGSVSTLKIQRTQQEDSAVYLCASSLAGSGDTQYFGPGTRLTVL.

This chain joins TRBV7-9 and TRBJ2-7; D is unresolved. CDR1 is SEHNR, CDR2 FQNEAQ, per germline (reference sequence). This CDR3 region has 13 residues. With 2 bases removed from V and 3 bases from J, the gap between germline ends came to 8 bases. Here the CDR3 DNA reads TGTGCCAGCAGCTTACCATTCTTCTACGAGCAGTACTTC. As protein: CASSLPFFYEQYF. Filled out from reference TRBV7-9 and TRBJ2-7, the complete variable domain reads DTGVSQNPRHKITKRGQNVTFRCDPISEHNRLYWYRQTLGQGPEFLTYFQNEAQLEKSRLLSDRFSAERPKGSFSTLEIQRTEQGDSAMYLCASSLPFFYEQYFGPGTRLTVT.

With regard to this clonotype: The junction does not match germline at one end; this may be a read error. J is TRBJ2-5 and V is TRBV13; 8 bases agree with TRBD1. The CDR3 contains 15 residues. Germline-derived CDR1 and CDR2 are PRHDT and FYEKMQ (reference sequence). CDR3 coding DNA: TGTGCCAGCAGCTTAGTAGGACAGGGAGTAGAGACCCGGTACTTC. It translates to CASSLVGQGVETRYF.

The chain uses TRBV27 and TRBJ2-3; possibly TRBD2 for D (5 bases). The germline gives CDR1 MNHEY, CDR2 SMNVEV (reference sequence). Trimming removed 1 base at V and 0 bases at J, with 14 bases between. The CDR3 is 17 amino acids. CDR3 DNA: TGTGCCAGCAGTTTATTCCGAGCGGTGCCTAGCACAGATACGCAGTATTTT. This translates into CASSLFRAVPSTDTQYF.

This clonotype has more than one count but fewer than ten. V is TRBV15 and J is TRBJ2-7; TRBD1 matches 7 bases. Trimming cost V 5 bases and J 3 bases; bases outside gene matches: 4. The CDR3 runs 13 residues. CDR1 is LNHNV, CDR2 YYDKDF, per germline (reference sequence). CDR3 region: CATSGRDSYEQYF. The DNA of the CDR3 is TGTGCCACCAGCGGTCGGGACAGCTACGAGCAGTACTTC.

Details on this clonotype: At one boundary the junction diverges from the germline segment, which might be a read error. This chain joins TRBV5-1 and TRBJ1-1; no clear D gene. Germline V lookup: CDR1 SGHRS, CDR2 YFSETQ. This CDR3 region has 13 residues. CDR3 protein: CAGSFLGNTEAFF. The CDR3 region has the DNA TGCGCCGGCAGCTTTTTGGGGAACACTGAAGCTTTCTTT.

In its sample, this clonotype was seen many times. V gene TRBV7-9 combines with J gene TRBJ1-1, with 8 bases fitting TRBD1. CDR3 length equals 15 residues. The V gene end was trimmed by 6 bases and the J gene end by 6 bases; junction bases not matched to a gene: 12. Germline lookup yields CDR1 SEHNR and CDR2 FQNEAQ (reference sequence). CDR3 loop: CASRPPGQGYSEAFF. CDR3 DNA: TGTGCCAGCAGGCCCCCAGGACAGGGTTATTCTGAAGCTTTCTTT.